This T cell receptor beta chain was retrieved from a study of PD-L1 blockade in urothelial cancer. The time point was: pretreatment peripheral blood. The V gene lost 2 bases and the J gene lost 6 bases, with 14 bases spanning the gap. The CDR3 runs to 15 residues. CDR1 SGHKS and CDR2 YYEKEE come from the germline V gene (reference sequence). Generated by immunoSEQ multiplex PCR, the TCRdb table keeps only in-frame clones and is missing some. The data contain 35,000 to 50,000 clones, approximately 80% of them singletons. Sequencing was performed on PBMCs, taken around atezolizumab (anti-PD-L1) treatment. The TCR was taken from a man between 60 and 75 years old with urothelial cancer. The J gene is TRBJ2-2, the V gene TRBV5-5, with D perhaps matching TRBD2 (7 bases). CDR3 amino acids: CASSFGGLLSGELFF. The DNA for the CDR3 is TGTGCCAGCAGCTTCGGGGGGCTACTATCCGGGGAGCTGTTTTTT.